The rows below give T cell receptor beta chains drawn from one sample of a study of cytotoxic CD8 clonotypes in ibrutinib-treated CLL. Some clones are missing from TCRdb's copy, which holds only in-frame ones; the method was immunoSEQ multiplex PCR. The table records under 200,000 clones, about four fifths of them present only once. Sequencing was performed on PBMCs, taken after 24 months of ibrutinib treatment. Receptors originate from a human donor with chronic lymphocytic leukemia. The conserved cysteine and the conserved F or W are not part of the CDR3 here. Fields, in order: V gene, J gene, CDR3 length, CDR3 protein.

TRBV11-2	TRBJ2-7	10	ASSLDYYEQY
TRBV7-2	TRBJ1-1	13	ASSLARGRLAEAF
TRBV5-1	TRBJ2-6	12	ASSLEDGANVLT
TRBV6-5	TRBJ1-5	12	ASSWEQGFQPQH
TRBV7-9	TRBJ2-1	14	ASSLLGQGTYNEQF
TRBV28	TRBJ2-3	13	ASLGRAASTDTQY
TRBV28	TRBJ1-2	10	ASRNQGYGYT
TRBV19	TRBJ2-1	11	ASSEGIYNEQF
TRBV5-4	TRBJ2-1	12	ASSFEGVYNEQF
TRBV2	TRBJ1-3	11	ASSGSHGNTIY
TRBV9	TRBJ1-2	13	ASSVAGEMDYGYT
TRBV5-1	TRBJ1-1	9	ASSLDGGAF
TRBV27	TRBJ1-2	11	ASSARTAYGYT
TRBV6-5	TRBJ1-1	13	ASSYKGTGFTEAF
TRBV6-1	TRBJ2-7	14	ASSERVAGGRYEQY
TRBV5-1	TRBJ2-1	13	ASSLEGAGYNEQF
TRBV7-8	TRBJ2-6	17	ASSLAPGQGSSGANVLT
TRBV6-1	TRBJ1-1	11	ASRGVLNTEAF
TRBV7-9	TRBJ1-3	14	ASSPRTGNSGNTIY
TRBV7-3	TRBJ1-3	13	ASSSGGRLGNTIY
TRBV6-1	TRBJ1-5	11	ASFGNSNQPQH
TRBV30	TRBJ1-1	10	AWSLAGSLAF
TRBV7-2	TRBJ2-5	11	ASSFAGSETQY
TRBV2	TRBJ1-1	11	ASRKSGYTEAF
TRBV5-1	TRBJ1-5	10	ASSLPNQPQH
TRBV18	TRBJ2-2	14	ASSPIAPGNTGELF
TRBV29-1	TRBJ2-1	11	SLEKGAYNEQF
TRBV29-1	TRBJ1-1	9	SVGPGTEAF
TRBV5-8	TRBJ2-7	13	ASSLPGTGAKEQY
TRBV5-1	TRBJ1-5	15	ASSHTQDRDGNQPQH
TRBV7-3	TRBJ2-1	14	ASSLSSLTVSSEQF
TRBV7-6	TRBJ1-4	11	ASSLGRAEKLF
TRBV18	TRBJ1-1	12	ASSPGQVNTEAF
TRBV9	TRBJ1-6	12	ASSVGTDNSPLH
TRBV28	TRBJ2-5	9	ASSYKQTQY
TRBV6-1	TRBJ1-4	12	ASSGQATNEKLF
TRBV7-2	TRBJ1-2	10	ASSLVSLSYT
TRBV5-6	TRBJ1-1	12	ASSFETGNTEAF
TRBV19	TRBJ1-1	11	ASSQGGNTEAF
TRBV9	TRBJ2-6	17	ASSASHRGSLSGANVLT
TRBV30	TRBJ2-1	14	AWSSGSSRSYNEQF
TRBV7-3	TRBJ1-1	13	ASSLTGGQNTEAF
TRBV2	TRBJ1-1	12	ASSESRLNTEAF
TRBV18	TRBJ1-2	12	ASSPKAQGAGYT
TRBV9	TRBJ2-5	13	ASSVDRGTQETQY
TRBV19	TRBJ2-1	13	ASSMGRITYNEQF
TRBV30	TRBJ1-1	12	AWREPGGWTEAF
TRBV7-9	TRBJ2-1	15	AGELAVHPSSYNEQF
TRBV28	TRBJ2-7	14	ASSSPSGGQPYEQY
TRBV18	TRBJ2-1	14	ASSPQGLAANNEQF
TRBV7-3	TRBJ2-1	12	ASSSGDRANEQF
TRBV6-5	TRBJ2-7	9	ASSYSNEQY